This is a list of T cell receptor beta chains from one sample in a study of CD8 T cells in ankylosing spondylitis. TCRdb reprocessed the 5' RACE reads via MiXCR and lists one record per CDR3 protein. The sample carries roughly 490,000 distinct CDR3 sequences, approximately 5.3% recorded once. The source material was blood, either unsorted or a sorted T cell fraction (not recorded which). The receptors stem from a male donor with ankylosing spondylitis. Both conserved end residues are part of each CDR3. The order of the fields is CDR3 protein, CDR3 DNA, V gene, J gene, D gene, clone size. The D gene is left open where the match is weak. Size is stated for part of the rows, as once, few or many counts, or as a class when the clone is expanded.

CDR3: CASSSGRLLDTQYF; DNA: TGTGCCAGCAGCTCGGGACGCCTGCTAGATACGCAGTATTTT; V: TRBV7-6; J: TRBJ2-3; D: .; size: many
CDR3: CASRGVVSGNPGNTIYF; DNA: TGTGCCAGCAGGGGGGTGGTTTCGGGAAATCCTGGAAACACCATATATTTT; V: TRBV12-3/TRBV12-4; J: TRBJ1-3; D: .; size: .
CDR3: CASSLGLAGASYEQYF; DNA: TGCGCCAGCAGCTTGGGTCTAGCGGGGGCCTCCTACGAGCAGTACTTC; V: TRBV5-1; J: TRBJ2-7; D: TRBD2; size: many
CDR3: CASSSALKGDTQYF; DNA: TGTGCCAGCAGCTCTGCCCTCAAGGGGGATACGCAGTATTTT; V: TRBV7-8; J: TRBJ2-3; D: .; size: many
CDR3: CASSYGGATLEQYF; DNA: TGTGCCAGCAGTTACGGCGGGGCTACCCTCGAGCAGTACTTC; V: TRBV6-5; J: TRBJ2-7; D: .; size: many
CDR3: CASSSPKSSYNEQFF; DNA: TGTGCCAGCAGTTCCCCTAAGAGCTCCTACAATGAGCAGTTCTTC; V: TRBV27; J: TRBJ2-1; D: .; size: many
CDR3: CSARDPGTSGHTDTQYF; DNA: TGCAGTGCTAGAGATCCGGGCACTAGCGGTCACACAGATACGCAGTATTTT; V: TRBV20-1; J: TRBJ2-3; D: TRBD2; size: many
CDR3: CASSFGHRGEKLFF; DNA: TGTGCCAGCAGCTTTGGGCATCGCGGTGAAAAACTGTTTTTT; V: TRBV7-9; J: TRBJ1-4; D: .; size: many
CDR3: CASSTYWPTDTQYF; DNA: TGTGCCAGCAGCACCTACTGGCCCACAGATACGCAGTATTTT; V: TRBV7-2; J: TRBJ2-3; D: .; size: many
CDR3: CASSFTWTGETEAFF; DNA: TGTGCCAGCAGCTTCACCTGGACAGGGGAAACTGAAGCTTTCTTT; V: TRBV6-1; J: TRBJ1-1; D: TRBD1; size: many
CDR3: CASSASSPGTNYGYTF; DNA: TGTGCCAGCAGCGCCTCCTCGCCAGGTACTAACTATGGCTACACCTTC; V: TRBV9; J: TRBJ1-2; D: .; size: many
CDR3: CASRRDAGANVLTF; DNA: TGTGCCAGCAGAAGGGACGCTGGGGCCAACGTCCTGACTTTC; V: TRBV6-1; J: TRBJ2-6; D: .; size: once
CDR3: CASSRDPSSYNSPLHF; DNA: TGTGCCAGCAGCCGGGACCCAAGCTCCTATAATTCACCCCTCCACTTT; V: TRBV7-6; J: TRBJ1-6; D: .; size: many
CDR3: CSARDVFPGTGGDEQYF; DNA: TGCAGTGCTAGAGATGTCTTCCCCGGGACAGGGGGGGACGAGCAGTACTTC; V: TRBV20-1; J: TRBJ2-7; D: TRBD1; size: many
CDR3: CASSLGGEGLYNEQFF; DNA: TGTGCCAGCAGCTTGGGAGGAGAGGGGCTCTACAATGAGCAGTTCTTC; V: TRBV7-6; J: TRBJ2-1; D: .; size: few
CDR3: CASRITGTRANEQFF; DNA: TGTGCCAGCAGAATTACCGGGACTAGAGCCAATGAGCAGTTCTTC; V: TRBV2; J: TRBJ2-1; D: TRBD2; size: .
CDR3: CASSPGGTANNEKLFF; DNA: TGCGCCAGCAGCCCGGGAGGGACAGCTAATAATGAAAAACTGTTTTTT; V: TRBV5-1; J: TRBJ1-4; D: TRBD1; size: many
CDR3: CASSRLQRHNEKLFF; DNA: TGTGCCAGCAGTCGGCTACAGAGACATAATGAAAAACTGTTTTTT; V: TRBV6-1; J: TRBJ1-4; D: .; size: many
CDR3: CASTNGYYEQYF; DNA: TGTGCCAGCACTAATGGGTACTACGAGCAGTACTTC; V: TRBV27; J: TRBJ2-7; D: .; size: few
CDR3: CSATYEGPEDTQYF; DNA: TGCAGTGCTACATACGAGGGGCCGGAAGATACGCAGTATTTT; V: TRBV20-1; J: TRBJ2-3; D: .; size: .
CDR3: CASRGTGGTYNEQFF; DNA: TGTGCCAGCAGGGGGACGGGAGGAACCTACAATGAGCAGTTCTTC; V: TRBV28; J: TRBJ2-1; D: TRBD2; size: many
CDR3: CASSSLGGTEAFF; DNA: TGTGCCAGCAGTTCCTTGGGGGGCACTGAAGCTTTCTTT; V: TRBV6-5; J: TRBJ1-1; D: .; size: many
CDR3: CASRRPDPPDMNTEAFF; DNA: TGTGCCAGCAGACGACCAGACCCCCCAGACATGAACACTGAAGCTTTCTTT; V: TRBV28; J: TRBJ1-1; D: .; size: many
CDR3: CSVVGTPSGTDTQYF; DNA: TGCAGCGTTGTTGGGACTCCAAGCGGAACAGATACGCAGTATTTT; V: TRBV29-1; J: TRBJ2-3; D: .; size: many
CDR3: CSARGFYEQYF; DNA: TGCAGTGCTAGAGGATTCTACGAGCAGTACTTC; V: TRBV20-1; J: TRBJ2-7; D: .; size: .
CDR3: CASSQDPKTGYEQYF; DNA: TGTGCCAGCAGCCAAGATCCCAAAACAGGCTACGAGCAGTACTTC; V: TRBV4-2; J: TRBJ2-7; D: .; size: many